The 24 T cell receptor beta chains listed next were all sequenced from one sample in a study of vaccination and CD4 T cells after COVID-19. With the Oncomine TCR Beta short-read assay, DNA from cultured CD4+ T cells was sequenced. TCRdb re-called the PCR reads with MiXCR, one entry per CDR3 protein. The sample has about 11,000 distinct CDR3 sequences, roughly 82% seen once; the top ten hold 15% to 20%. No antigen has been identified for these receptors. The treatment denotes: roughly 10-day PBMC culture with coronavirus spike peptide pools or control peptides (ViraFEST assay). The sequenced material came from CD4+ T cells from blood, cultured in vitro. These TCRs come from a human donor who had recovered from COVID-19.

The chain carries TRBV27 and TRBJ1-2; weak D call: TRBD1 (6 bases). Trimming left V 5 bases short and J 3 bases short, with 16 bases between. This CDR3 comprises 15 residues. Germline V gene sequence: CDR1 MNHEY, CDR2 SMNVEV (reference sequence). The CDR3 here is CASSTKTGLYYGYTF. The CDR3 nucleotides read TGTGCCAGCAGTACTAAGACAGGATTGTACTATGGCTACACCTTC.

CDR3 sequence reads: CSVIVSAEQETQYF. CDR3 nucleotide sequence: TGCAGCGTTATAGTTTCCGCCGAACAAGAGACCCAGTACTTC. The chain joins TRBV20-1 to TRBJ2-5; D is undetermined. The CDR3 runs 14 residues. Germline assignment: CDR1 DFQATT and CDR2 SNEGSKA (reference sequence).

This rearrangement joins TRBV25-1 to TRBJ1-3; D gene unclear. The V and J ends lost 6 bases and 3 bases respectively, with 9 bases between them. The CDR3 spans 13 residues. Germline lookup yields CDR1 MGHDK and CDR2 SYGVNS. CDR3 DNA: TGTGCCAGCAGAGGGTTGAGTGGAAACACCATATATTTT. It encodes CASRGLSGNTIYF.

This clonotype occurred a few times. The chain links TRBV6-1 to TRBJ1-2; D call uncertain. Germline-derived CDR1 and CDR2 are MNHNS and SASEGT. CDR3 size: 12 residues. V lost 6 bases to trimming and J lost 6 bases, with 11 bases between them. The CDR3 loop reads CASRTGIDGYTF. The CDR3, as DNA: TGTGCCAGCAGGACCGGTATTGATGGCTACACCTTC.

This rearrangement joins TRBV7-2 to TRBJ1-1; D may be TRBD1 (5 bases). This CDR3 region has 13 residues. V lost 5 bases and J lost 3, with 10 bases in between. CDR1 and CDR2 from the germline V gene are SGHTA and FQGNSA. The CDR3 nucleotides read TGTGCCAGCAGCGTACAGGAGTACACTGAAGCTTTCTTT. The encoded protein is CASSVQEYTEAFF.

The rearrangement joins TRBV28 to TRBJ1-2; 8 nucleotides line up with TRBD1. There are 15 residues in the CDR3. The germline V gene has CDR1 MDHEN and CDR2 SYDVKM. The CDR3 is CAISALLGQEAGYTF. CDR3 in DNA: TGTGCTATTTCTGCTTTACTGGGACAGGAAGCTGGCTACACCTTC.

The V call is TRBV7-2, the J call TRBJ2-5; 12 bases match TRBD2. The germline V gene has CDR1 SGHTA and CDR2 FQGNSA. The CDR3 is 15 amino acids. The V gene end was trimmed by 3 bases and the J gene end by 6 bases; junction bases not matched to a gene: 5. The DNA of the CDR3 is TGTGCCAGCAGCTTGAGACTAGCGGGAGAGAAGACCCAGTACTTC. Translated: CASSLRLAGEKTQYF.

V gene TRBV6-2 or TRBV6-3 combines with J gene TRBJ1-2; no firm D call. Germline CDR1 and CDR2: MNHEY and SVGEGT. The CDR3 is 13 residues long. The V and J ends lost 7 bases and 8 bases respectively, with 17 bases between them. The CDR3 sequence: CASMEFGLLGYTF. As DNA, the CDR3 is TGTGCCAGCATGGAGTTCGGCCTGCTCGGCTACACCTTC.

This clonotype was seen a handful of times. This chain connects TRBV4-1 to TRBJ2-3; no clear D gene. V was pared by 3 bases and J by 0 bases, with 7 bases between. This CDR3 has 14 amino acids. Per the germline V gene, CDR1 is MGHRA and CDR2 is YSYEKL. The CDR3 is CASSHRTSTDTQYF. CDR3 in DNA: TGCGCCAGCAGCCACCGAACTAGCACAGATACGCAGTATTTT.

In this sample, this clonotype turned up once. As DNA, the CDR3 is TGTGCCAGCAGCCCCCCCAGACAGGTCTTGTCCTACGAGCAGTACTTC. The encoded protein is CASSPPRQVLSYEQYF. The chain employs TRBV7-9 and TRBJ2-7; D is possibly TRBD1 (6 bases). This CDR3 contains 16 residues. Germline V gives CDR1 SEHNR, CDR2 FQNEAQ (reference sequence). V was cut by 5 bases and J by 1 base, with 18 bases left in between.

The rearrangement links TRBV20-1 to TRBJ2-5; D is undetermined. In germline, CDR1 is DFQATT, CDR2 SNEGSKA (reference sequence). V was clipped by 6 bases and J by 1 base, with 12 bases between them. This CDR3 spans 13 amino acids. CDR3 protein: CSAGNPSQETQYF. The CDR3 DNA is TGCAGTGCCGGAAATCCCTCCCAAGAGACCCAGTACTTC.

The chain links TRBV20-1 to TRBJ1-6; 7 nucleotides align to TRBD1. Germline CDR1 DFQATT, CDR2 SNEGSKA (reference sequence). J was trimmed by 8 bases and V by 1 base; bases with no gene match: 8. The CDR3 length is 15 residues. As DNA, the CDR3 is TGCAGTGCTAGAGCAGACAGGGTGAGGGATTCACCCCTCCACTTT. Protein sequence: CSARADRVRDSPLHF.

This clonotype was recorded once. The chain links TRBV10-1 to TRBJ1-5, with D maybe TRBD1 (5 bases). From germline, CDR1 is WNHNN and CDR2 SYGVQD (reference sequence). CDR3 length equals 13 residues. V was trimmed by 7 bases and J by 2 bases, leaving 9 bases between them. The CDR3 nucleotides read TGCGCCAGCACGAACAGGCGCAATCAGCCCCAGCATTTT. Residues: CASTNRRNQPQHF.

The V and J genes are TRBV20-1 and TRBJ2-2; no definite D call. The CDR3 runs to 11 residues. V lost 1 base and J 6 bases, leaving 3 bases between the germline ends. The germline CDR1 and CDR2 sequences are DFQATT and SNEGSKA (reference sequence). The CDR3 here is CSARVSGELFF. CDR3 bases: TGCAGTGCTAGAGTGTCCGGGGAGCTGTTTTTT.

This rearrangement joins TRBV7-8 to TRBJ1-5; no clear D gene. Per germline, CDR1 SGHVS and CDR2 FQNEAQ. This CDR3 contains 16 residues. Between the trimmed V and J ends, which lost 4 bases and 9 bases, there was a span of 22 bases. CDR3 sequence: CASSSGGVPNRLPQHF. CDR3 DNA sequence: TGTGCCAGCAGCTCTGGTGGGGTTCCTAATCGTCTGCCCCAGCATTTT. The full variable domain, its missing parts supplied by reference TRBV7-8 and TRBJ1-5, is GAGVSQSPRYKVAKRGQDVALRCDPISGHVSLFWYQQALGQGPEFLTYFQNEAQLDKSGLPSDRFFAERPEGSVSTLKIQRTQQEDSAVYLCASSSGGVPNRLPQHFGDGTRLSIL.

V and J are TRBV20-1 and TRBJ2-1, with 7 positions matching TRBD2. Germline assignment: CDR1 DFQATT and CDR2 SNEGSKA (reference sequence). This CDR3 region has 14 residues. Losses at the gene ends were 6 bases for V and 1 base for J; bases not matched to a gene: 6. CDR3 sequence: CSAQGLVSYNEQFF. CDR3 sequence (DNA): TGCAGTGCACAAGGACTAGTGTCCTACAATGAGCAGTTCTTC.

This chain uses TRBV7-2 with TRBJ1-5, with 9 positions matching TRBD1. V shed 5 bases and J 7 bases; nucleotides not matched to a gene: 9. The germline V gene has CDR1 SGHTA and CDR2 FQGNSA. The CDR3 extends over 15 amino acids. CDR3 DNA sequence: TGTGCCAGCAGCGAGGGACAGGGCAGGCCCCAGCCCCAGCATTTT. It specifies CASSEGQGRPQPQHF. Complete variable domain (other parts from reference TRBV7-2 and TRBJ1-5): GAGVSQSPSNKVTEKGKDVELRCDPISGHTALYWYRQSLGQGLEFLIYFQGNSAPDKSGLPSDRFSAERTGGSVSTLTIQRTQQEDSAVYLCASSEGQGRPQPQHFGDGTRLSIL.

This clonotype appeared a few times. The rearrangement uses TRBV6-1 and TRBJ1-6; 8 bases align to TRBD1. The CDR3 sequence is 13 residues long. CDR1 is MNHNS and CDR2 is SASEGT in the germline V gene. Losses at the gene ends were 7 bases for V and 11 bases for J; bases not matched to a gene: 7. The CDR3 DNA is TGTGCCAGCAAAGGACAGGGTGGACCACCCCTCCACTTT. This encodes CASKGQGGPPLHF.

V usage is TRBV7-9 and J usage is TRBJ2-4; D gene uncertain. From germline, CDR1 is SEHNR and CDR2 FQNEAQ (reference sequence). Deletions cut 2 bases from V and 7 bases from J, with 12 bases between. The CDR3 is 14 amino acids. CDR3 DNA sequence: TGTGCCAGCAGCTTAAGTGGAGACATTAACATTCAGTACTTC. This translates into CASSLSGDINIQYF.

This chain connects TRBV20-1 to TRBJ1-6; D call uncertain. The CDR3 is made up of 12 amino acids. Germline CDR1 reads DFQATT; CDR2 reads SNEGSKA (reference sequence). Trimming left V 4 bases short and J 7 bases short, with 8 bases between. The CDR3 reads CSANRPNSPLHF. The CDR3 DNA is TGCAGTGCTAACCGACCAAATTCACCCCTCCACTTT.

This chain connects TRBV5-1 to TRBJ2-3; TRBD1 matches 10 bases. With 5 bases clipped from V and 2 bases from J, the junction kept 5 bases outside the gene matches. The CDR3 is made up of 15 amino acids. CDR1 is SGHRS and CDR2 is YFSETQ in the germline V gene. This chain's CDR3 is CASRKDRGNTDTQYF. The CDR3 DNA reads as TGCGCCAGCAGGAAGGACAGGGGGAACACAGATACGCAGTATTTT. Supplemented by reference TRBV5-1 and TRBJ2-3, the full variable domain reads KAGVTQTPRYLIKTRGQQVTLSCSPISGHRSVSWYQQTPGQGLQFLFEYFSETQRNKGNFPGRFSGRQFSNSRSEMNVSTLELGDSALYLCASRKDRGNTDTQYFGPGTRLTVL.

The V gene is TRBV12-3 or TRBV12-4, the J gene TRBJ1-5; TRBD1 is a possible D gene (5 bases). Between the trimmed V and J ends, which lost 2 bases and 5 bases, there was a span of 10 bases. The CDR3 is 14 residues long. DNA for the CDR3: TGTGCCAGCAGTTTAATGGGACGGGATCAGCCCCAGCATTTT. It codes for CASSLMGRDQPQHF.

This chain uses TRBV7-9 with TRBJ2-1; TRBD2 aligns across 14 bases. Germline CDR1 SEHNR, CDR2 FQNEAQ (reference sequence). The CDR3 spans 15 residues. Trimming removed 6 bases from V and 8 bases from J; junction bases left unmatched: 6. CDR3 loop: CASRYGLAGGYEQFF. In nucleotides, the CDR3 is TGTGCCAGCAGGTACGGACTAGCGGGAGGTTATGAGCAGTTCTTC. Variable domain in full (rest from reference TRBV7-9 and TRBJ2-1): DTGVSQNPRHKITKRGQNVTFRCDPISEHNRLYWYRQTLGQGPEFLTYFQNEAQLEKSRLLSDRFSAERPKGSFSTLEIQRTEQGDSAMYLCASRYGLAGGYEQFFGPGTRLTVL.

V is TRBV20-1 and J is TRBJ2-1; 8 nucleotides align to TRBD2. This CDR3 is built from 15 residues. With 6 bases clipped from V and 3 bases from J, the junction kept 10 bases outside the gene matches. Germline lookup yields CDR1 DFQATT and CDR2 SNEGSKA (reference sequence). The CDR3 DNA sequence: TGCAGTGCCACCAGAGCGGGAGTATTCTACAATGAGCAGTTCTTC. This gives the protein CSATRAGVFYNEQFF.